The sequence of this TCR beta chain was determined in a study of blood T cell repertoires in COVID-19. Study background: The analysed material was cDNA or gDNA that came from T cells, B-cell-depleted T cells, or PBMCs.

In the source study's methods: Amplified reference gene primers provided the basis for estimating nucleated cell counts. Sequenced by immunoSEQ multiplex PCR; TCRdb stores in-frame clones only, minus some. From that table come the V and J calls and clone size; the DNA was used to work out D and trimming. The table has a few hundred thousand clones, more than 75% seen once. V was cut by 10 bases and J by 8 bases, with 14 bases left in between. This CDR3 is 12 amino acids long. Germline V CDR1 and CDR2: MDHEN, SYDVKM. Self-reported history from a screening survey and questionnaire set each donor's cohort.

The origin of this receptor is a young woman who had recovered from COVID-19. The sample taken for sequencing was PBMCs or T cells enriched from blood (not recorded which). This sequence joins TRBV28 and TRBJ1-4; tentative D call: TRBD1 (5 bases). The CDR3 sequence: CAIGGGEEKLFF. The CDR3 DNA is TGTGCCATCGGGGGGGGAGAAGAAAAACTGTTTTTT.